This is a list of T cell receptor beta chains from one sample in a study of control samples from healthy donors and cancer patients. Repertoires were generated with immunoSEQ multiplex PCR, while TCRdb's copy carries only in-frame clones and drops some. The table lists 250,000 to 300,000 clones, 82% of them singletons. Sequencing input: PBMCs. These receptors all stem from a woman aged 60 to 75 with lung cancer. The CDR3 runs from the conserved cysteine through the conserved F or W. Fields, in order: clone size, J gene, V gene, D gene, CDR3 protein, CDR3 DNA. D genes are given only for firm matches. Clone size appears in some rows only: once, few, many, or a class for an expanded clone.

NA | TRBJ2-2 | TRBV7-9 | NA | CASSPLGAVTGELFF | TGTGCCAGCAGCCCTTTGGGGGCAGTCACCGGGGAGCTGTTTTTT
NA | TRBJ2-7 | TRBV6-5 | NA | CASSTGSEQYF | TGTGCCAGCAGCACAGGGTCCGAGCAGTACTTC
NA | TRBJ2-4 | TRBV12-5 | TRBD1 | CASGLGQGAADIQYF | TGTGCTAGTGGTTTGGGACAGGGGGCGGCCGACATTCAGTACTTC
NA | TRBJ1-1 | TRBV5-1 | NA | CASSLDLGGAEAFF | TGCGCCAGCAGCTTGGATCTTGGGGGGGCTGAAGCTTTCTTT
once | TRBJ2-7 | TRBV5-1 | NA | CASSLVDRSSRAYF | TGCGCCAGCAGCTTGGTAGACAGGTCTTCTAGGGCGTACTTC
NA | TRBJ1-3 | TRBV6-5 | NA | CASTSTAGNTIYF | TGTGCCAGCACCTCGACAGCTGGAAACACCATATATTTT
once | TRBJ2-1 | TRBV7-2 | TRBD1 | CASSPDRGVYNEQFF | TGTGCCAGCAGCCCTGACAGGGGGGTCTACAATGAGCAGTTCTTC
NA | TRBJ2-5 | TRBV2 | TRBD1 | CASSARYRGLETQYF | TGTGCCAGCAGTGCCCGGTACAGGGGGCTGGAGACCCAGTACTTC
NA | TRBJ1-5 | TRBV30 | NA | CAWSGGRYNQPQHF | TGTGCCTGGAGCGGTGGACGGTACAATCAGCCCCAGCATTTT
NA | TRBJ2-2 | TRBV5-1 | NA | CASSLVGGHTGELFF | TGCGCCAGCAGCTTGGTCGGGGGGCACACCGGGGAGCTGTTTTTT
few | TRBJ1-5 | TRBV7-2 | NA | CASGAGNQPQHF | TGTGCCAGCGGCGCGGGAAATCAGCCCCAGCATTTT
NA | TRBJ1-1 | TRBV7-6 | NA | CASSPRQGLNTEAFF | TGTGCCAGCAGCCCTCGGCAGGGACTGAACACTGAAGCTTTCTTT
NA | TRBJ1-2 | TRBV5-4 | TRBD1 | CASSVGQGLYTF | TGTGCCAGCAGCGTCGGACAGGGGTTATACACCTTC
NA | TRBJ1-1 | TRBV3-1/TRBV3-2 | NA | CASSPAGNPNTEAFF | TGTGCCAGCAGCCCGGCAGGGAACCCGAACACTGAAGCTTTCTTT
NA | TRBJ2-1 | TRBV6-6 | NA | CASRTGGRDNEQFF | TGTGCCAGCAGAACGGGGGGCAGGGACAATGAGCAGTTCTTC
NA | TRBJ1-5 | TRBV5-1 | TRBD1 | CASSPGTGGSQPQHF | TGCGCCAGCAGCCCCGGGACAGGGGGTAGCCAGCCCCAGCATTTT
NA | TRBJ2-7 | TRBV7-6 | TRBD2 | CASSPVGLAGGAYEQYF | TGTGCCAGCAGCCCAGTGGGACTAGCAGGGGGGGCCTACGAGCAGTACTTC
NA | TRBJ2-2 | TRBV19 | NA | CASSSIVGMRGNTGELFF | TGTGCCAGTAGTAGCATAGTGGGGATGAGGGGGAACACCGGGGAGCTGTTTTTT
NA | TRBJ2-7 | TRBV7-9 | NA | CASSLATGTGSYEQYF | TGTGCCAGCAGCTTAGCAACCGGGACGGGCTCCTACGAGCAGTACTTC
NA | TRBJ1-2 | TRBV5-6 | NA | CASSSITGRLGGYTF | TGTGCCAGCAGCTCCATAACCGGGCGGCTCGGGGGCTACACCTTC
NA | TRBJ1-2 | TRBV5-1 | TRBD1 | CASSRDRVGYGYTF | TGCGCCAGCAGCAGGGACAGGGTTGGCTATGGCTACACCTTC
NA | TRBJ2-3 | TRBV4-2 | TRBD2 | CASSQETSGGVGTQYF | TGTGCCAGCAGCCAGGAGACTAGCGGGGGGGTCGGTACGCAGTATTTT
NA | TRBJ2-2 | TRBV7-2 | NA | CASSLGWVGELFF | TGTGCCAGCAGCTTGGGGTGGGTCGGGGAGCTGTTTTTT
NA | TRBJ2-5 | TRBV7-2 | TRBD1 | CASSSNRGKETQYF | TGTGCCAGCAGCTCGAACAGGGGGAAAGAGACCCAGTACTTC
once | TRBJ1-1 | TRBV27 | NA | CASSLSIRGFRRMNTEAFF | TGTGCCAGCAGTTTATCGATTCGGGGTTTCAGGCGTATGAACACTGAAGCTTTCTTT
NA | TRBJ1-5 | TRBV7-9 | TRBD1 | CASSSFRDRGNQPQHF | TGTGCCAGCAGCTCTTTCCGGGACAGGGGCAATCAGCCCCAGCATTTT
NA | TRBJ2-1 | TRBV13 | NA | CASSLGGGYYNEQFF | TGTGCCAGCAGCTTAGGCGGGGGCTACTACAATGAGCAGTTCTTC
NA | TRBJ1-5 | TRBV2 | TRBD1 | CASREGTGGQPQHF | TGTGCCAGCAGGGAGGGGACAGGGGGGCAGCCCCAGCATTTT
NA | TRBJ2-2 | TRBV9 | NA | CASSRWGVGNTGELFF | TGTGCCAGCAGCAGGTGGGGGGTGGGGAACACCGGGGAGCTGTTTTTT
NA | TRBJ2-5 | TRBV11-2 | TRBD1 | CASSRPGQEETQYF | TGTGCCAGCAGCCGCCCGGGACAGGAAGAGACCCAGTACTTC
NA | TRBJ1-1 | TRBV14 | NA | CASSPTFSAENTEAFF | TGTGCCAGCAGCCCCACATTCTCGGCGGAGAACACTGAAGCTTTCTTT
NA | TRBJ2-3 | TRBV7-9 | NA | CASSLGYLRADTQYF | TGTGCCAGCAGCTTAGGGTACTTGAGGGCGGATACGCAGTATTTT
NA | TRBJ1-5 | TRBV19 | NA | CASSYVHSNQPQHF | TGTGCCAGTAGTTACGTGCATAGCAATCAGCCCCAGCATTTT
NA | TRBJ1-1 | TRBV24-1 | NA | CATSGGGYTEAFF | TGTGCCACCAGTGGGGGAGGGTACACTGAAGCTTTCTTT
NA | TRBJ2-7 | TRBV9 | TRBD1 | CASSEGGTGGEYEQYF | TGTGCCAGCAGCGAGGGAGGGACAGGGGGCGAGTACGAGCAGTACTTC
NA | TRBJ2-7 | TRBV9 | NA | CASSVGESQFYEQYF | TGTGCCAGCAGCGTAGGAGAGAGCCAGTTCTACGAGCAGTACTTC
NA | TRBJ2-7 | TRBV5-1 | NA | CASRPTDLYEQYF | TGCGCCAGCAGACCGACGGATTTATACGAGCAGTACTTC
NA | TRBJ2-7 | TRBV19 | TRBD1 | CASSGGYGTGSHEQYF | TGTGCCAGTAGTGGAGGCTACGGGACAGGGTCTCACGAGCAGTACTTC
NA | TRBJ1-2 | TRBV30 | NA | CAWGLELGIVGYTF | TGTGCCTGGGGTCTCGAGTTAGGGATAGTTGGCTACACCTTC
NA | TRBJ2-5 | TRBV2 | TRBD2 | CASSERGLAGAQETQYF | TGTGCCAGCAGTGAGAGGGGACTAGCGGGGGCCCAAGAGACCCAGTACTTC
NA | TRBJ1-2 | TRBV28 | TRBD1 | CASSSGQNYGYTF | TGTGCCAGCAGTTCGGGACAGAACTATGGCTACACCTTC
NA | TRBJ2-1 | TRBV20-1 | TRBD2 | CSASGLAGDGNEQFF | TGCAGTGCTAGTGGGCTAGCGGGAGACGGGAATGAGCAGTTCTTC